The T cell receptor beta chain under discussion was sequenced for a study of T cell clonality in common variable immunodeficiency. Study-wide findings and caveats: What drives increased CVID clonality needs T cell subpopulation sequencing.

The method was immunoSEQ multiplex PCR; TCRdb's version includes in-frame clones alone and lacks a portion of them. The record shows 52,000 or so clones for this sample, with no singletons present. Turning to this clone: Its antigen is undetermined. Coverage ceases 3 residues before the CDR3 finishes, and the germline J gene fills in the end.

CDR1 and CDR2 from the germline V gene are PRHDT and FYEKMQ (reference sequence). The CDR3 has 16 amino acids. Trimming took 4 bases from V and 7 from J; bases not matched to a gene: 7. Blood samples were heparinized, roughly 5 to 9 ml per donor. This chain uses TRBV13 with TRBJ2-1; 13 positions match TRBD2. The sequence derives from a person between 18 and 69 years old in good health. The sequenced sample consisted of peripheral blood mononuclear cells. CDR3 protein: CASSSLPGLAGNEQFF. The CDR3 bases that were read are TGTGCCAGCAGCTCCCTTCCGGGACTAGCGGGAAATGAG.